What follows are 13 T cell receptor beta chains derived from one specimen sequenced in a study of T-cell reconstitution after alpha-beta-depleted transplantation in children. Molecular barcoding with unique molecular identifiers was used for the TCRbeta library. TCRdb itself ran the PCR reads through MiXCR, one entry per CDR3 protein. The sample lists 200,000 to 250,000 distinct CDR3 sequences; about 9.2% were seen once. The material sequenced was PBMCs from the stem cell graft donor, taken from the stem cell graft. The origin of the receptors is a human donor who donated a stem cell graft to a child with acute lymphoblastic leukemia.

This clonotype was detected many times. This rearrangement joins TRBV11-3 to TRBJ2-1, with TRBD2 matching over 10 bases. Germline CDR1 reads SGHNT; CDR2 reads YENEEA. The CDR3 is 16 residues long. V lost 2 bases to trimming and J lost 4 bases; unmatched junction nucleotides: 5. The CDR3, as DNA: TGTGCCAGCAGCTTAAGCGGGGGGGACAGTTACAATGAGCAGTTCTTC. Translation gives CASSLSGGDSYNEQFF.

This clonotype has a handful of counts. The gene calls are TRBV21-1 and TRBJ1-2; the table's D call of TRBD1 was not tested on the DNA. TRBV21-1 is designated a pseudogene. CDR3 length: 17 residues. The CDR3 spells CASSKAGGGQRGYGYTF. The CDR3 nucleotides read TGTGCCAGCAGCAAAGCGGGGGGGGGACAGAGGGGCTATGGCTACACCTTC.

This clonotype was observed many times. V usage is TRBV5-5 and J usage is TRBJ1-6; D is possibly TRBD1 (6 bases). V was shortened by 4 bases and J by 10 bases, with 15 bases between the two germline ends. The CDR3 is 14 residues long. The germline V gene has CDR1 SGHKS and CDR2 YYEKEE (reference sequence). The CDR3 is CASSHWTEPSPLHF. The CDR3 DNA reads as TGTGCCAGCAGCCATTGGACAGAACCCTCACCCCTCCACTTT.

Many counts were recorded for this clonotype. The genes are TRBV5-6 and TRBJ2-5; 10 bases line up with TRBD2. The length of the CDR3 is 15 residues. The germline V gene encodes CDR1 SGHDT and CDR2 YYEEEE. The J segment lost 1 base and the V segment lost 5 bases, leaving 5 bases of the junction unmatched. The CDR3 loop is CASSSLAGGQETQYF. Written as DNA, the CDR3 is TGTGCCAGCAGTTCGTTAGCGGGGGGCCAAGAGACCCAGTACTTC.

This clonotype appeared a few times. The chain recombines TRBV20-1 with TRBJ1-1; D remains ambiguous. The germline V gene encodes CDR1 DFQATT and CDR2 SNEGSKA (reference sequence). V lost 3 bases to trimming and J lost 3 bases, with 8 bases between them. The CDR3 sequence is 12 residues long. The CDR3 DNA reads as TGCAGTGCTAGGTGGCAGGACACTGAAGCTTTCTTT. Its translation: CSARWQDTEAFF.

The sample holds a few counts of this clonotype. This chain connects TRBV7-2 to TRBJ2-3, with TRBD1 as a possible D gene (6 bases). Trimming removed 7 bases at V and 1 base at J, with 9 bases between. Looked up from germline, CDR1 is SGHTA and CDR2 is FQGNSA. CDR3 length: 13 residues. CDR3 nucleotide sequence: TGTGCCAGCATCAAGGGGGGCACAGATACGCAGTATTTT. It is translated as CASIKGGTDTQYF.

This clonotype was counted at least ten times. This chain links TRBV3-1 with TRBJ2-2, with D uncertain. The CDR3 extends over 13 amino acids. Germline V CDR1 and CDR2: LGHDT, YNNKEL (reference sequence). The ends were cut back, 5 bases at V and 5 bases at J, with 9 bases in the middle. The CDR3, as DNA: TGTGCCAGCAGCAATTCGGCAACCGGGGAGCTGTTTTTT. Amino acids: CASSNSATGELFF.

This clonotype was recorded many times. This sequence joins TRBV12-3 or TRBV12-4 and TRBJ1-1; 8 nucleotides align to TRBD1. J gave up 5 bases and V 2 bases, and 4 bases lay outside the gene matches. The CDR3 has 14 residues. As DNA, the CDR3 is TGTGCCAGCAGTTTATCAGGGGGCGAGACTGAAGCTTTCTTT. It codes for CASSLSGGETEAFF.

The chain recombines TRBV14 with TRBJ2-7; D is perhaps TRBD1 (6 bases). Germline V gene data show CDR1 as SGHDN and CDR2 as FVKESK. The length of the CDR3 is 14 residues. Trimming shortened V by 4 bases and J by 7 bases, and 17 bases separated the two germline ends. The CDR3, as DNA: TGTGCCAGCAGCCGTTTAGGACAGACCTTAGAGCAGTACTTC. It yields the protein CASSRLGQTLEQYF. The complete variable domain, with remaining parts taken from reference TRBV14 and TRBJ2-7, reads EAGVTQFPSHSVIEKGQTVTLRCDPISGHDNLYWYRRVMGKEIKFLLHFVKESKQDESGMPNNRFLAERTGGTYSTLKVQPAELEDSGVYFCASSRLGQTLEQYFGPGTRLTVT.

There are a few counts of this clonotype. J is TRBJ2-5 and V is TRBV5-1; 7 bases map to TRBD2. The CDR3 consists of 16 residues. Germline V gives CDR1 SGHRS, CDR2 YFSETQ. Trimming took 0 bases from V and 2 from J; bases not matched to a gene: 7. The CDR3 region is CASSLDPAGLQETQYF. In DNA form, the CDR3 reads TGCGCCAGCAGCTTGGACCCAGCGGGACTACAAGAGACCCAGTACTTC.

The chain links TRBV25-1 to TRBJ2-5, with D possibly TRBD1 on 5 matching bases. The CDR3 covers 15 residues. Looked up from germline, CDR1 is MGHDK and CDR2 is SYGVNS. V was trimmed by 2 bases and J by 5 bases, leaving 15 bases between them. CDR3 sequence: CASSERNRPEETQYF. The CDR3 coding sequence is TGTGCCAGCAGTGAAAGGAACAGGCCAGAGGAGACCCAGTACTTC. Based on the CDR3 plus reference TRBV25-1 and TRBJ2-5, the full variable domain is EADIYQTPRYLVIGTGKKITLECSQTMGHDKMYWYQQDPGMELHLIHYSYGVNSTEKGDLSSESTVSRIRTEHFPLTLESARPSHTSQYLCASSERNRPEETQYFGPGTRLLVL.

Ten or more counts support this clonotype. This sequence joins TRBV5-1 and TRBJ2-3; D unresolved. Trimming pared 1 base from V and 0 bases from J, leaving 6 bases between. This CDR3 comprises 14 residues. The germline V gene has CDR1 SGHRS and CDR2 YFSETQ. In DNA, the CDR3 is TGCGCCAGCAGCTTGTCACAGAGCACAGATACGCAGTATTTT. This encodes CASSLSQSTDTQYF.

This clonotype was detected ten times or more. V is TRBV20-1 and J is TRBJ2-2, with D hard to call. The V gene lost 6 bases and the J gene lost 3 bases, with 14 bases spanning the gap. CDR1 and CDR2 from the germline V gene are DFQATT and SNEGSKA (reference sequence). The CDR3 totals 14 residues. Here the CDR3 DNA reads TGCAGTGCCCCCGGGCCCACAGACACCGGGGAGCTGTTTTTT. This codes for CSAPGPTDTGELFF.